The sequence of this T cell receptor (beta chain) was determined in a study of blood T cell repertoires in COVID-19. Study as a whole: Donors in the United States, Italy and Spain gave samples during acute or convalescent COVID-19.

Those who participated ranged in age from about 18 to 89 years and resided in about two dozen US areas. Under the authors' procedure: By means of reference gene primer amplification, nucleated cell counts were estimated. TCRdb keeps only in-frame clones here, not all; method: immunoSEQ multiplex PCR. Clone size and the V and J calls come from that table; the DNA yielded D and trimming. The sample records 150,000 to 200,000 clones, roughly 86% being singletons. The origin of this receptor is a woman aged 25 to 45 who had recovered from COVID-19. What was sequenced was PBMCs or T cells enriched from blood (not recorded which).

DNA for the CDR3: TGTGCCAGCAGTTACCGCCAGGGTGGAAACTACGAGCAGTACTTC. Amino acids: CASSYRQGGNYEQYF. The rearrangement links TRBV6-5 to TRBJ2-7; tentatively, D is TRBD1 (5 bases). V lost 2 bases, J lost 3 bases, and 14 bases lay in between. Per germline, CDR1 MNHEY and CDR2 SVGAGI. The CDR3 length is 15 residues.